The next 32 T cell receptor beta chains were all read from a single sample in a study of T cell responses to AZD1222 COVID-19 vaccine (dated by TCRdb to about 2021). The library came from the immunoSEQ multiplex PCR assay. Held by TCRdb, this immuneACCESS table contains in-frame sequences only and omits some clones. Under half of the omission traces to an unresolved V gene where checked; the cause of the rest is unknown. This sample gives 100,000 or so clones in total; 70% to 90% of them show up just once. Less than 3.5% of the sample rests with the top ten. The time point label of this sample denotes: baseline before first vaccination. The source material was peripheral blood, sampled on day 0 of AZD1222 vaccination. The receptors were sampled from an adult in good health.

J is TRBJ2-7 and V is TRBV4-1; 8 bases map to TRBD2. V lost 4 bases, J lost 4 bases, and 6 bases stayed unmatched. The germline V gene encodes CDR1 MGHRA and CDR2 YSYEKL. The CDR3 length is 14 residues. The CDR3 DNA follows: TGCGCCAGCAGCCGGAGCGGGAGTATGTACGAGCAGTACTTC. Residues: CASSRSGSMYEQYF.

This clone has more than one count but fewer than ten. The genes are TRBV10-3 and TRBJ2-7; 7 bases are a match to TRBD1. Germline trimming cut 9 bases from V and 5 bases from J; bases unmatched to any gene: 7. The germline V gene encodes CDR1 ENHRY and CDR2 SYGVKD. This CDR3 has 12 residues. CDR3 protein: CAIRDRRNEQYF. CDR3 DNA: TGTGCCATACGGGACAGAAGGAACGAGCAGTACTTC.

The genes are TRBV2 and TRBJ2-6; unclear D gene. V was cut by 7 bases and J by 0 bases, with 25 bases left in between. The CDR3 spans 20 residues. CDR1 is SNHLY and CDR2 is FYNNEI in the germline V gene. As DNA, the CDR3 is TGTGCCAGCACCCGAACCAGAGGTTCCGGACCCCGCTCTGGGGCCAACGTCCTGACTTTC. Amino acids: CASTRTRGSGPRSGANVLTF. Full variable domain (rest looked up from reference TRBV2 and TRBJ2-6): EPEVTQTPSHQVTQMGQEVILRCVPISNHLYFYWYRQILGQKVEFLVSFYNNEISEKSEIFDDQFSVERPDGSNFTLKIRSTKLEDSAMYFCASTRTRGSGPRSGANVLTFGAGSRLTVL.

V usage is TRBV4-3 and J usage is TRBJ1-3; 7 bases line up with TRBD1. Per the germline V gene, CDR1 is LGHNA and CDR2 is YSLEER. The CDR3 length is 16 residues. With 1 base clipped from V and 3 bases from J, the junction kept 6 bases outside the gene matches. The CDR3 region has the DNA TGCGCCAGCAGCCAAGCTGACAGGGTATTTGGAAACACCATATATTTT. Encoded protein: CASSQADRVFGNTIYF.

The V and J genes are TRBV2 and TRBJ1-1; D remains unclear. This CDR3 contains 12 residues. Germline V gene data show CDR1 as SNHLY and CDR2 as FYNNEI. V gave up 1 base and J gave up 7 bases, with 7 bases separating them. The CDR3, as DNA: TGTGCCAGCAGTGAAGGATGGGTTGAAGCTTTCTTT. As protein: CASSEGWVEAFF. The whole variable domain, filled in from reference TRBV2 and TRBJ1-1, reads EPEVTQTPSHQVTQMGQEVILRCVPISNHLYFYWYRQILGQKVEFLVSFYNNEISEKSEIFDDQFSVERPDGSNFTLKIRSTKLEDSAMYFCASSEGWVEAFFGQGTRLTVV.

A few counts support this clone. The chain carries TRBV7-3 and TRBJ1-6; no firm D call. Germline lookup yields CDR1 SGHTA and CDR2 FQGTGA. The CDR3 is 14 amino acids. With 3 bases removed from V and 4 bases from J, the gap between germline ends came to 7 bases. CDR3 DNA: TGTGCCAGCAGCTTTCGGAAGTATAATTCACCCCTCCACTTT. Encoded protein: CASSFRKYNSPLHF.

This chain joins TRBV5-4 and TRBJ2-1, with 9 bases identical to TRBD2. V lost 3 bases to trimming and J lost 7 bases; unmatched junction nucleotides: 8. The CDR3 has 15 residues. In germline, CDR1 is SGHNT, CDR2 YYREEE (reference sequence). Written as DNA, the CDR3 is TGTGCCAGCAGCTCCGGGACTAGCAGAAGTAATGAGCAGTTCTTC. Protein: CASSSGTSRSNEQFF.

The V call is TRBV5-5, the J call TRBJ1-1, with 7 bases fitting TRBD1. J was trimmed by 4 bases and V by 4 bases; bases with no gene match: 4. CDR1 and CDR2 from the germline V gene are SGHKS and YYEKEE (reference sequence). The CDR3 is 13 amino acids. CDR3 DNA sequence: TGTGCCAGCAGCGCCCGGGACAGCACTGAAGCTTTCTTT. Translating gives CASSARDSTEAFF.

This CDR3 is CASSFGGTGYTF. The DNA for the CDR3 is TGTGCCAGCAGCTTCGGGGGCACAGGCTACACCTTC. This chain joins TRBV12-3 or TRBV12-4 and TRBJ1-2; D is possibly TRBD1 (6 bases). CDR3 size: 12 residues. V was cut by 6 bases and J by 8 bases, with 13 bases left in between.

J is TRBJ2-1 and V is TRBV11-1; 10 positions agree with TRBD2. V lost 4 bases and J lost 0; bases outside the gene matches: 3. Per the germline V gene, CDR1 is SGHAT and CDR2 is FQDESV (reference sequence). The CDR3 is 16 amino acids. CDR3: CASSSSGRVSYNEQFF. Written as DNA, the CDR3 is TGTGCCAGCAGCTCAAGCGGGAGGGTCTCCTACAATGAGCAGTTCTTC.

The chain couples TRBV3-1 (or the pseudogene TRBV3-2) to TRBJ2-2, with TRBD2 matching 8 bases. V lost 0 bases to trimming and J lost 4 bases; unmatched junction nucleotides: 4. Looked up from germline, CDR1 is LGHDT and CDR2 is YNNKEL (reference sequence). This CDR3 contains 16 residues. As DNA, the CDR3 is TGTGCCAGCAGCCAAGATGGGACTAGGGTCACCGGGGAGCTGTTTTTT. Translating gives CASSQDGTRVTGELFF.

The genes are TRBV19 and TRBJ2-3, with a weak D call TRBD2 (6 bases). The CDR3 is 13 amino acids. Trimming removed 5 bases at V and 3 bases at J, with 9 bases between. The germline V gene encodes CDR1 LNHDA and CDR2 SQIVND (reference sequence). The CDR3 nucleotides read TGTGCCAGTAGTCTCGGGAGAACAGATACGCAGTATTTT. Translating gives CASSLGRTDTQYF. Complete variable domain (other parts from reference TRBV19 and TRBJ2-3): DGGITQSPKYLFRKEGQNVTLSCEQNLNHDAMYWYRQDPGQGLRLIYYSQIVNDFQKGDIAEGYSVSREKKESFPLTVTSAQKNPTAFYLCASSLGRTDTQYFGPGTRLTVL.

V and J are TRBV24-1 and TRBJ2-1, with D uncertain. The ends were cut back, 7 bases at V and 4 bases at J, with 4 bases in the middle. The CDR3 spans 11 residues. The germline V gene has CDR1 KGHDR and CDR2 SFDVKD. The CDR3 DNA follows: TGTGCCACCAGGTCGTACAATGAGCAGTTCTTC. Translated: CATRSYNEQFF.

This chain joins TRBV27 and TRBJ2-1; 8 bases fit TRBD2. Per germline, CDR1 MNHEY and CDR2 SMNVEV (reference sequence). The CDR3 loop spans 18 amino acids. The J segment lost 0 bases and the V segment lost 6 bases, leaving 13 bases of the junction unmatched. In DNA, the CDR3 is TGTGCCAGCAGGGAAATCGGGCGGGAGGTAAGCTCCTACAATGAGCAGTTCTTC. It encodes CASREIGREVSSYNEQFF.

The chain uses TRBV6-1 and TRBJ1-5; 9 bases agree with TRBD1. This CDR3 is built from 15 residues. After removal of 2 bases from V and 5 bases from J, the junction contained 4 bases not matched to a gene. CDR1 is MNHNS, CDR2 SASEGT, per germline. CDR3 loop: CASSEMGQGYQPQHF. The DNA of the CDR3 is TGTGCCAGCAGTGAAATGGGACAGGGTTATCAGCCCCAGCATTTT.

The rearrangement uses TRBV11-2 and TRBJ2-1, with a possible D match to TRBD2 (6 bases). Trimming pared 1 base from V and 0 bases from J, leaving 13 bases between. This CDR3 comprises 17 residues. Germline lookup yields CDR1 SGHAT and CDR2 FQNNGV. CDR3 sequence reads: CASSLVAGTYSYNEQFF. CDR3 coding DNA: TGTGCCAGCAGCTTAGTTGCGGGAACCTACTCCTACAATGAGCAGTTCTTC.

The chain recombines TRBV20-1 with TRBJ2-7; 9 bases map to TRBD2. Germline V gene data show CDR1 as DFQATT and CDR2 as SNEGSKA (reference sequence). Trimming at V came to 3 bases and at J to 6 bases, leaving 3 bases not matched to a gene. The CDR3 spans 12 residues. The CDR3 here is CSASGTSLEQYF. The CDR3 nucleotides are TGCAGTGCTAGTGGGACTAGCCTCGAGCAGTACTTC.

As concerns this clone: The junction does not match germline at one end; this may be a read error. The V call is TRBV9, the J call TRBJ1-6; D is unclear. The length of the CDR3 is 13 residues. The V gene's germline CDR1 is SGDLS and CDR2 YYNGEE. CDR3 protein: CASSVVDNGPCFF. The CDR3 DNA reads TGTGCCAGCAGCGTAGTGGATAACGGCCCATGTTTCTTT.

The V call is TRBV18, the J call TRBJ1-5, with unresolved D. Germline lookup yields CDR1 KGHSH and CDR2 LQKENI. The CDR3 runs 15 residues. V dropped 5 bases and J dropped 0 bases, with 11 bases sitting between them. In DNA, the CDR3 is TGTGCCAGCTCAGCAGTCAGGAATAGCAATCAGCCCCAGCATTTT. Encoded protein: CASSAVRNSNQPQHF. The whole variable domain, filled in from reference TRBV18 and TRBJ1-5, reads NAGVMQNPRHLVRRRGQEARLRCSPMKGHSHVYWYRQLPEEGLKFMVYLQKENIIDESGMPKERFSAEFPKEGPSILRIQQVVRGDSAAYFCASSAVRNSNQPQHFGDGTRLSIL.

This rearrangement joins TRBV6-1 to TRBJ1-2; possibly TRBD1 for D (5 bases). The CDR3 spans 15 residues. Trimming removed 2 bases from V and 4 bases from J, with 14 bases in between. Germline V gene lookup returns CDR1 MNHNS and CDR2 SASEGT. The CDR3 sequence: CASSENPTGPYGYTF. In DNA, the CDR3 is TGTGCCAGCAGTGAAAACCCCACAGGCCCCTATGGCTACACCTTC.

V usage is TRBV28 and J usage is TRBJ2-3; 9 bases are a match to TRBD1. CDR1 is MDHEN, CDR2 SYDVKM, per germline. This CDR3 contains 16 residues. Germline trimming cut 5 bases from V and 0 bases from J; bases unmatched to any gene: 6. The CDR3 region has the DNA TGTGCCAGCAGTGCCAGACAGGGGGGTAGCACAGATACGCAGTATTTT. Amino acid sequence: CASSARQGGSTDTQYF.

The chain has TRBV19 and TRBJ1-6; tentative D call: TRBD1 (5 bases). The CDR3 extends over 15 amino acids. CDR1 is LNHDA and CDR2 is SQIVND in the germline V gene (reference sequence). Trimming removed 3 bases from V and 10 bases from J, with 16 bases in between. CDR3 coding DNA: TGTGCCAGTAGTATCCGGGACGGACGAGGGTCACCCCTCCACTTT. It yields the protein CASSIRDGRGSPLHF.

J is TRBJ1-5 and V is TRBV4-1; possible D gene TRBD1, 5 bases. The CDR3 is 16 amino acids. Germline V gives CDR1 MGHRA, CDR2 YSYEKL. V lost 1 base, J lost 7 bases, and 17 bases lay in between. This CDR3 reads CASSQVVTIDSQPQHF. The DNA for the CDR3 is TGCGCCAGCAGCCAAGTAGTCACAATCGACAGCCAGCCCCAGCATTTT.

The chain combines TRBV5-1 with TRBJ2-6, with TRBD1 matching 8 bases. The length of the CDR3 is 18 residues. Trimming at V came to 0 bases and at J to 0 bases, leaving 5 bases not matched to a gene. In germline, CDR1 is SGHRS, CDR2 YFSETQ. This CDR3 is CASSLGRTGFSGANVLTF. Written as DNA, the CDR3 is TGCGCCAGCAGCTTGGGTAGGACAGGGTTCTCTGGGGCCAACGTCCTGACTTTC.

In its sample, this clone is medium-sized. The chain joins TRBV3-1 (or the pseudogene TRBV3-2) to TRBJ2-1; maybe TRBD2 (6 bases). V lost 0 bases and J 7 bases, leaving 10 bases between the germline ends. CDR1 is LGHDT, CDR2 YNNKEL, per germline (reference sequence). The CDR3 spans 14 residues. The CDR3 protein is CASSQDPGRNEQFF. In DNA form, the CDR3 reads TGTGCCAGCAGCCAAGATCCGGGGAGGAATGAGCAGTTCTTC.

CDR3 in DNA: TGTGCCAGTAGTATAGTGGCAGGGGAAGACGAGCAGTACTTC. It encodes CASSIVAGEDEQYF. The rearrangement links TRBV19 to TRBJ2-7; tentatively, D is TRBD1 (6 bases). Germline CDR1 and CDR2: LNHDA and SQIVND (reference sequence). This CDR3 is built from 14 residues. Between the trimmed V and J ends, which lost 1 base and 5 bases, there was a span of 12 bases.

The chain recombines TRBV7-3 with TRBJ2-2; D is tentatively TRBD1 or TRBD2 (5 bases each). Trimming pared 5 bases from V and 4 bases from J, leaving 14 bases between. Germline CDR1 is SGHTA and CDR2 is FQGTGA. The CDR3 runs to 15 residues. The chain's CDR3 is CASSVWGRSTGELFF. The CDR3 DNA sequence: TGTGCCAGCAGCGTATGGGGGAGAAGCACCGGGGAGCTGTTTTTT.

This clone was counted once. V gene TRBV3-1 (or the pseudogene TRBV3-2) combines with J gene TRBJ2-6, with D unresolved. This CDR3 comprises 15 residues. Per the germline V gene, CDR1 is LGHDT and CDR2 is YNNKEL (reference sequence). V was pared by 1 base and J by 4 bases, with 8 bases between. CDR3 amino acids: CASSQAAPGANVLTF. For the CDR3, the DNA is TGTGCCAGCAGCCAAGCGGCACCCGGGGCCAACGTCCTGACTTTC.

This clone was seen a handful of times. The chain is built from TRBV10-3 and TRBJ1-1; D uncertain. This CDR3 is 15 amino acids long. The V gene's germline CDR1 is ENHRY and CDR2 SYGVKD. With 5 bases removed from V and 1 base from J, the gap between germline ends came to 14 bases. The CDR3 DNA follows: TGTGCCATCAGTTCCATAACGACTAAGAACACTGAAGCTTTCTTT. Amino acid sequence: CAISSITTKNTEAFF.

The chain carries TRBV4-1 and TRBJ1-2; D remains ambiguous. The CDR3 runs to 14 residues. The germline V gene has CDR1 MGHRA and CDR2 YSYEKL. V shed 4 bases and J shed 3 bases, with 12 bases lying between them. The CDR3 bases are TGCGCCAGCAGCCCGAGAGATGGGGACTATGGCTACACCTTC. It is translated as CASSPRDGDYGYTF.

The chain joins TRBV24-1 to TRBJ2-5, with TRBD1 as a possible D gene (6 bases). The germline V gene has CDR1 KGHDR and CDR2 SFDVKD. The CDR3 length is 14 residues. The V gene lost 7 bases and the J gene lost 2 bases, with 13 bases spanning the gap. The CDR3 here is CATSHPGHQETQYF. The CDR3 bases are TGTGCCACCAGCCACCCGGGACATCAAGAGACCCAGTACTTC.

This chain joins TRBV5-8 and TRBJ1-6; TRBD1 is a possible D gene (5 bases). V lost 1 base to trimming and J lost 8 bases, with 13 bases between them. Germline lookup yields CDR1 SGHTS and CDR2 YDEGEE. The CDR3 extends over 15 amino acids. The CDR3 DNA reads TGTGCCAGCAGCTTGAGCAGGGCCGACGATTCACCCCTCCACTTT. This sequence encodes CASSLSRADDSPLHF.